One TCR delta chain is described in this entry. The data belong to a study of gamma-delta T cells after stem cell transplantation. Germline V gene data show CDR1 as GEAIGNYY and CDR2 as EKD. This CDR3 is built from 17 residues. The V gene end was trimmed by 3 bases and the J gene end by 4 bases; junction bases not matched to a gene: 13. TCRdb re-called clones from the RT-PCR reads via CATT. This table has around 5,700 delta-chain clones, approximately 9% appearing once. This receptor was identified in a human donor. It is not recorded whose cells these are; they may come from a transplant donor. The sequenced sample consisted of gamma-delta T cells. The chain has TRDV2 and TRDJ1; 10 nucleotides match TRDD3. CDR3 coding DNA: TGTGCCTGTGACGGCCTTCAACTGGGGGATGAAAACGATAAACTCATCTTT. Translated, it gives CACDGLQLGDENDKLIF.